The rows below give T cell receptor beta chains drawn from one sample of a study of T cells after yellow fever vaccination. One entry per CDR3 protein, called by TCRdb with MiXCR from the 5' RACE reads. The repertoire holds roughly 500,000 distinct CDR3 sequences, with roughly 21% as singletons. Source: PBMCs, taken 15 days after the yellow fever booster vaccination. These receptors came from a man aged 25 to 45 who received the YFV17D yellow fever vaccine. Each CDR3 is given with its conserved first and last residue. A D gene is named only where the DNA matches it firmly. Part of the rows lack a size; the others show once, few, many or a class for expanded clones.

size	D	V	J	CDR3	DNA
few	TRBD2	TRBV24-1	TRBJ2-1	CATSDPGVAGGREQFF	TGTGCCACCAGTGACCCCGGAGTAGCGGGAGGTCGTGAGCAGTTCTTC
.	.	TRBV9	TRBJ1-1	CASSVGQSPNTEAFF	TGTGCCAGCAGCGTGGGGCAGAGCCCGAACACTGAAGCTTTCTTT
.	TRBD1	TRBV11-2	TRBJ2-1	CASSQIGVGDRARNEQFF	TGTGCCAGCAGTCAGATAGGAGTAGGGGACAGGGCTCGCAATGAGCAGTTCTTC
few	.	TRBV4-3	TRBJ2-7	CASSQDLVGEQYF	TGCGCCAGCAGCCAAGATCTCGTAGGCGAGCAGTACTTC
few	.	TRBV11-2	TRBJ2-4	CASSRKLDTVTFQNIQYF	TGTGCCAGCAGCCGAAAACTGGACACTGTTACTTTTCAAAACATTCAGTACTTC
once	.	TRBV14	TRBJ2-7	CASGPNYEQYF	TGTGCCAGCGGCCCAAACTACGAGCAGTACTTC
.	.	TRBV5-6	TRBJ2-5	CASSSLTSRETQYF	TGTGCCAGCAGCTCCCTAACGAGTAGGGAGACCCAGTACTTC
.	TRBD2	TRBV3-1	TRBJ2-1	CASNPPSGRAPNEQFF	TGTGCCAGCAACCCACCTAGCGGGAGGGCCCCCAATGAGCAGTTCTTC
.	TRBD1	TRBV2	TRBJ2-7	CATLNRGHSYEQYF	TGTGCCACCCTAAACAGGGGCCACTCCTACGAGCAGTACTTC
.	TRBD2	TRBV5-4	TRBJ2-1	CASSLQAGDYNEQFF	TGTGCCAGCAGCTTACAAGCGGGGGACTACAATGAGCAGTTCTTC
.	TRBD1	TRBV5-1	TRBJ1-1	CASSPKGAGSTEAFF	TGCGCCAGCAGCCCAAAGGGGGCGGGGTCCACTGAAGCTTTCTTT
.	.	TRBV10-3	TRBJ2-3	CAISVYTDTQYF	TGTGCCATCAGTGTCTATACAGATACGCAGTATTTT
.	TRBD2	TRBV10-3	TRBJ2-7	CATGLAGIYEQYF	TGTGCCACAGGACTAGCGGGAATCTACGAGCAGTACTTC
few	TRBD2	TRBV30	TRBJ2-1	CAWSPLRLAGNNEQFF	TGTGCCTGGAGTCCCCTTAGACTAGCGGGTAACAATGAGCAGTTCTTC
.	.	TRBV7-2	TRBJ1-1	CASSKTANTEAFF	TGTGCCAGCAGCAAGACAGCGAACACTGAAGCTTTCTTT
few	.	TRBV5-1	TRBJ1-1	CASSETANTEAFF	TGCGCCAGCAGCGAAACAGCGAACACTGAAGCTTTCTTT
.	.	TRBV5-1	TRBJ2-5	CASSLDASQETQYF	TGCGCCAGCAGCTTGGACGCCAGTCAAGAGACCCAGTACTTC
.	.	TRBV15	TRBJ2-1	CATHSEGAYNEQFF	TGTGCCACCCACAGCGAAGGAGCGTACAATGAGCAGTTCTTC
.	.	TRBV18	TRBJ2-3	CASSPPAGDTQYF	TGTGCCAGCTCACCACCCGCGGGAGATACGCAGTATTTT
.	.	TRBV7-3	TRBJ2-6	CASSRLVKGANVLTF	TGTGCCAGCAGCCGACTTGTGAAGGGGGCCAACGTCCTGACTTTC
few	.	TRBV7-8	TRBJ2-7	CASSWQGNYEQYF	TGTGCCAGCAGCTGGCAGGGGAACTACGAGCAGTACTTC
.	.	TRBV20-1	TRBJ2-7	CSAALGRGPRYEQYF	TGCAGTGCTGCCCTAGGGAGGGGGCCTAGGTACGAGCAGTACTTC
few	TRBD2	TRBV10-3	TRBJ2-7	CAISDELAGISYEQYF	TGTGCCATCAGTGATGAACTAGCGGGGATATCCTACGAGCAGTACTTC
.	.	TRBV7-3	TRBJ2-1	CASRLHPGAGQFF	TGTGCCAGCAGATTACACCCAGGGGCAGGGCAGTTCTTC
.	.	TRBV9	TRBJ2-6	CASSSGTAVNVLTF	TGTGCCAGCAGCTCGGGGACGGCGGTTAACGTCCTGACTTTC
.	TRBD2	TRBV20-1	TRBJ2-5	CSATRDYLGTQYF	TGCAGTGCCACCAGGGACTATTTGGGGACCCAGTACTTC
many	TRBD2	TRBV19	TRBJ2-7	CASSGGGSYEQYF	TGTGCCTCCTCGGGGGGGGGCTCCTACGAGCAGTACTTC
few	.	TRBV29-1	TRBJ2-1	CSVLRDLGNEQFF	TGCAGCGTCCTCCGGGACCTGGGCAATGAGCAGTTCTTC